One and the same sample provided the 5 T cell receptor beta chains below, sequenced in a study of circulating and synovial CD4+ cells in juvenile arthritis. Libraries were prepared by immunoSEQ multiplex PCR; TCRdb keeps only in-frame clonotypes and omits some of them. The table lists some 35,000 clones, about 95% of them singletons, with under 0.2% in the top ten. Sequencing was performed on CD4+ T cells from blood. Receptors originate from a human donor with juvenile idiopathic arthritis.

The rearrangement uses TRBV30 and TRBJ2-1; TRBD2 matches at 16 bases. V trimming: 2 bases; J trimming: 8 bases; junction bases outside the gene matches: 6. The CDR3 totals 16 residues. CDR1 and CDR2 (germline): GTSNPN, SVGIG (reference sequence). CDR3: CAWSHIGTSGRDEQFF. DNA of the CDR3: TGTGCCTGGAGTCATATCGGGACTAGCGGGAGGGATGAGCAGTTCTTC.

The J gene is TRBJ2-3, the V gene TRBV11-3; no reliable D call. The germline V and J ends were trimmed by 1 base and 6 bases, with 8 bases remaining between them. This CDR3 has 13 residues. Germline V gives CDR1 SGHNT, CDR2 YENEEA. This CDR3 is CASSLGPEDTQYF. The CDR3 DNA sequence: TGTGCCAGCAGCTTAGGTCCGGAGGATACGCAGTATTTT.

This chain links TRBV6-6 with TRBJ1-1, with D possibly TRBD1 on 5 matching bases. The V gene's germline CDR1 is MNHNY and CDR2 SVGAGI (reference sequence). There are 11 residues in the CDR3. The V gene lost 8 bases and the J gene lost 4 bases, with 8 bases spanning the gap. CDR3 sequence (DNA): TGTGCCAGCGGGAGGGGCACTGAAGCTTTCTTT. Its protein product is CASGRGTEAFF.

The chain couples TRBV2 to TRBJ2-1; 8 positions match TRBD2. The CDR3 consists of 13 residues. The V gene end was trimmed by 8 bases and the J gene end by 7 bases; junction bases not matched to a gene: 7. The germline gives CDR1 SNHLY, CDR2 FYNNEI. This CDR3 reads CASPRAGGNEQFF. The CDR3 DNA follows: TGTGCCAGCCCACGGGCGGGAGGTAATGAGCAGTTCTTC. Complete variable domain (other parts from reference TRBV2 and TRBJ2-1): EPEVTQTPSHQVTQMGQEVILRCVPISNHLYFYWYRQILGQKVEFLVSFYNNEISEKSEIFDDQFSVERPDGSNFTLKIRSTKLEDSAMYFCASPRAGGNEQFFGPGTRLTVL.

The chain uses TRBV28 and TRBJ2-7; 9 nucleotides agree with TRBD2. V lost 5 bases and J lost 6; bases outside the gene matches: 14. Looked up from germline, CDR1 is MDHEN and CDR2 is SYDVKM. The CDR3 runs 16 residues. CDR3: CASSKGGAGGLLEQYF. The CDR3 DNA reads as TGTGCCAGCAGTAAGGGGGGAGCGGGAGGTCTCCTCGAGCAGTACTTC.